This T cell receptor beta chain was sequenced for a study of blood T cell repertoires in COVID-19. Study-wide context: Samples of COVID-19 (acute and convalescent) were obtained from the United States, Italy and Spain. T cells, B-cell-depleted T cells, or PBMCs provided the cDNA or gDNA that served as material.

In the study's own analysis: Amplification of reference gene primers provided the estimated nucleated cell counts. Clones were read by immunoSEQ multiplex PCR, and TCRdb kept only the in-frame ones, dropping some. The DNA was the basis for D and trimming; V, J and clone size are from that table. The sample holds about 97,000 clones; around nine tenths are singletons and the top ten take around 2%. V shed 5 bases and J shed 1 base, with 9 bases lying between them. CDR1 and CDR2 from the germline V gene are MGHDK and SYGVNS. The CDR3 contains 13 residues. Sequenced: peripheral blood. V gene TRBV25-1 combines with J gene TRBJ2-7; TRBD2 is a possible D gene (5 bases). This TCR came from a man over 45 with active COVID-19. This CDR3 is CASSSPGSYEQYF. DNA for the CDR3: TGTGCCAGCAGTAGTCCGGGGTCCTACGAGCAGTACTTC.